The next 8 T cell receptor beta chains were all read from a single sample in a study of cytomegalovirus exposure and HLA in healthy donors. The PCR employed 60 Vbeta primers together with 13 Jbeta primers. Some clones are missing from TCRdb's copy, which holds only in-frame ones; the method was immunoSEQ multiplex PCR. The repertoire holds about 120,000 clones, with approximately 77% as singletons. The material sequenced was PBMCs. These receptor sequences come from a man between 45 and 60 years old in good health and CMV-seropositive.

This clone was observed once. This sequence joins TRBV18 and TRBJ1-5; D is possibly TRBD1 (6 bases). The CDR3 spans 17 residues. V was cut by 0 bases and J by 4 bases, with 16 bases left in between. The V gene's germline CDR1 is KGHSH and CDR2 LQKENI. CDR3 loop: CASSPPGSGVRNQPQHF. The CDR3 nucleotides read TGTGCCAGCTCACCACCGGGCTCAGGGGTTAGAAATCAGCCCCAGCATTTT.

The rearrangement uses TRBV30 and TRBJ2-2; 7 bases are shared with TRBD2. Germline lookup yields CDR1 GTSNPN and CDR2 SVGIG (reference sequence). Trimming cost V 3 bases and J 5 bases; bases outside gene matches: 3. The CDR3 is 13 residues long. The chain's CDR3 is CAWRVGGTGELFF. The CDR3 DNA reads as TGTGCCTGGAGGGTCGGGGGGACCGGGGAGCTGTTTTTT. The full variable domain, its missing parts supplied by reference TRBV30 and TRBJ2-2, is SQTIHQWPATLVQPVGSPLSLECTVEGTSNPNLYWYRQAAGRGLQLLFYSVGIGQISSEVPQNLSASRPQDRQFILSSKKLLLSDSGFYLCAWRVGGTGELFFGEGSRLTVL.

This clone is a singleton in its sample. The chain carries TRBV9 and TRBJ1-3, with 7 positions matching TRBD1. This CDR3 region has 14 residues. V dropped 2 bases and J dropped 4; count of bases not matched to a gene: 3. Germline CDR1 SGDLS, CDR2 YYNGEE. CDR3 nucleotide sequence: TGTGCCAGCAGCGTGGGGACAGCGGGAAACACCATATATTTT. As protein: CASSVGTAGNTIYF.

V and J are TRBV14 and TRBJ2-3; TRBD1 aligns across 8 bases. The CDR3 runs to 16 residues. Germline V gene data show CDR1 as SGHDN and CDR2 as FVKESK. The V gene end was trimmed by 4 bases and the J gene end by 2 bases; junction bases not matched to a gene: 8. The CDR3 region is CASSRGTGSSTDTQYF. The CDR3 nucleotides are TGTGCCAGCAGCCGTGGGACAGGAAGTTCCACAGATACGCAGTATTTT.

The chain joins TRBV6-5 to TRBJ1-5; 7 bases are shared with TRBD1. Trimming removed 4 bases from V and 3 bases from J; junction bases left unmatched: 3. The CDR3 is made up of 14 amino acids. Per the germline V gene, CDR1 is MNHEY and CDR2 is SVGAGI. The CDR3, as DNA: TGTGCCAGCAGTTCCAAGGGGGCCAATCAGCCCCAGCATTTT. It yields the protein CASSSKGANQPQHF.

V gene TRBV6-6 combines with J gene TRBJ1-1; D gene unclear. Trimming removed 4 bases at V and 0 bases at J, with 9 bases between. Germline V lookup: CDR1 MNHNY, CDR2 SVGAGI (reference sequence). CDR3 length: 14 amino acids. CDR3 in amino acids: CASSSGRVNTEAFF. CDR3 nucleotide sequence: TGTGCCAGCAGTTCCGGTCGGGTGAACACTGAAGCTTTCTTT.

V and J are TRBV27 and TRBJ2-1; TRBD2 aligns across 9 bases. The CDR3 has 15 amino acids. Germline V gene sequence: CDR1 MNHEY, CDR2 SMNVEV (reference sequence). V gave up 3 bases and J gave up 9 bases; unmatched junction bases: 9. The CDR3 DNA is TGTGCCAGCAGTTTCACGGCTAGCGGGAAGGGTGAGCAGTTCTTC. Translating it yields CASSFTASGKGEQFF.

The chain has TRBV7-9 and TRBJ2-5; 8 positions match TRBD2. The ends lost 5 bases at V and 5 bases at J; junction bases unmatched: 13. The CDR3 sequence is 16 residues long. Germline CDR1 is SEHNR and CDR2 is FQNEAQ (reference sequence). The CDR3 bases are TGTGCCAGCAGCGGGGGGACGAGCGGGAGAATGGAGACCCAGTACTTC. Encoded protein: CASSGGTSGRMETQYF.